The rows below give T cell receptor beta chains drawn from one sample of a study of TIL therapy for anti-PD-1-resistant metastatic lung cancer. Libraries were prepared by immunoSEQ multiplex PCR; TCRdb keeps only in-frame clonotypes and omits some of them. The profile covers about 50,000 clones, with around 86% appearing a single time and around 5.1% taken by the ten largest. The input for sequencing was blood, taken at baseline. All receptors come from a person aged 25 to 85 with non-small cell lung cancer. The CDR3 runs from the conserved cysteine through the conserved F or W. A D gene is named only where the DNA matches it firmly. Rows give clone size only sometimes, using once, few, many, or a class for an expanded clone.

v_call	clone_size	d_call	j_call	cdr3_aa	cdr3_nt
TRBV4-2	-	-	TRBJ2-7	CASSQEWRTETYEQYF	TGTGCCAGCAGCCAAGAATGGCGGACAGAGACCTACGAGCAGTACTTC
TRBV27	-	-	TRBJ2-6	CASSLSQNRRETAGANVLTF	TGTGCCAGCAGTTTATCACAAAATCGTCGGGAGACGGCTGGGGCCAACGTCCTGACTTTC
TRBV14	-	-	TRBJ2-1	CASSQVFPSGPHNEQFF	TGTGCCAGCAGCCAAGTTTTCCCCTCTGGGCCCCACAATGAGCAGTTCTTC
TRBV7-8	-	-	TRBJ2-5	CASSLTGVGETQYF	TGTGCCAGCAGCTTAACCGGGGTTGGAGAGACCCAGTACTTC
TRBV4-3	-	TRBD1	TRBJ2-2	CASSPSPPGQGGGELFF	TGCGCCAGCAGCCCCTCCCCTCCGGGACAGGGAGGCGGGGAGCTGTTTTTT
TRBV6-5	-	-	TRBJ1-2	CASSYSGLGDYGYTF	TGTGCCAGCAGTTACTCTGGCCTAGGGGACTATGGCTACACCTTC
TRBV28	-	-	TRBJ2-1	CASSLWWKVPRGRNEQFF	TGTGCCAGCAGTTTATGGTGGAAGGTCCCCCGGGGGAGAAATGAGCAGTTCTTC
TRBV7-2	-	-	TRBJ2-7	CASSIFGLYEQYF	TGTGCCAGCAGCATCTTCGGGCTCTACGAGCAGTACTTC
TRBV4-3	-	TRBD1	TRBJ1-6	CASSHGTGDSPLHF	TGCGCCAGCAGCCATGGGACAGGGGACTCACCCCTCCACTTT
TRBV6-1	-	TRBD1	TRBJ2-4	CASSEQGVNIQYF	TGTGCCAGCAGTGAACAGGGGGTAAACATTCAGTACTTC
TRBV7-9	-	TRBD1	TRBJ1-1	CASSDRDRGLEAFF	TGTGCCAGCAGCGACCGGGACAGGGGGCTTGAAGCTTTCTTT
TRBV27	-	-	TRBJ1-3	CASSNRALGNTIYF	TGTGCCAGCAGTAACAGGGCTCTGGGAAACACCATATATTTT
TRBV7-9	-	-	TRBJ2-5	CASSFRDTEETQYF	TGTGCCAGCAGCTTCCGGGACACCGAAGAGACCCAGTACTTC
TRBV3-1/TRBV3-2	-	TRBD2	TRBJ2-7	CASTSHGTGRKNEQYF	TGTGCCAGCACCTCACATGGTACCGGGAGGAAGAACGAGCAGTACTTC
TRBV24-1	-	-	TRBJ2-5	CATSDFLGRGTGVETQYF	TGTGCCACCAGTGATTTTCTAGGCAGGGGCACCGGTGTAGAGACCCAGTACTTC
TRBV27	-	TRBD2	TRBJ2-3	CASRHTISGRAVDTQYF	TGTGCCAGCAGGCACACAATTAGCGGGAGGGCCGTAGATACGCAGTATTTT
TRBV6-4	-	-	TRBJ2-1	CASSDGGGGPDEQFF	TGTGCCAGCAGTGACGGGGGAGGCGGCCCGGATGAGCAGTTCTTC
TRBV24-1	-	-	TRBJ2-5	CATSDPSRDGLQETQYF	TGTGCCACCAGTGACCCTAGCCGGGACGGATTACAAGAGACCCAGTACTTC
TRBV30	-	-	TRBJ2-3	CASTGTSSTDTQYF	TGTGCCTCCACAGGGACCTCTAGCACAGATACGCAGTATTTT
TRBV7-3	-	-	TRBJ2-1	CASSRGGSGEQFF	TGTGCCAGCTCCCGTGGGGGGAGCGGTGAGCAGTTCTTC
TRBV5-5	-	-	TRBJ1-6	CASGGEGNSPLHF	TGTGCCAGCGGCGGTGAGGGCAATTCACCCCTCCACTTT
TRBV24-1	-	-	TRBJ2-3	CAASPPGDTDTQYF	TGTGCCGCCTCCCCCCCGGGGGACACAGATACGCAGTATTTT
TRBV5-6	once	-	TRBJ2-2	CASSLLGEWTGELFF	TGTGCCAGCAGCTTGCTTGGGGAATGGACCGGGGAGCTGTTTTTT
TRBV14	-	TRBD1	TRBJ1-2	CASSPWTGNTYGYTF	TGTGCCAGCAGCCCATGGACAGGGAATACCTATGGCTACACCTTC
TRBV28	once	TRBD1	TRBJ2-7	CASRGTGGNYEQYF	TGTGCCAGCAGGGGGACAGGGGGAAACTACGAGCAGTACTTC
TRBV6-6	-	-	TRBJ1-4	CASTVGPGLGKLFF	TGTGCCAGCACCGTCGGACCCGGCTTGGGAAAACTGTTTTTT
TRBV30	-	TRBD1	TRBJ1-5	CAWTVGTGNQPQHF	TGTGCCTGGACCGTAGGGACAGGCAATCAGCCCCAGCATTTT
TRBV28	few	-	TRBJ2-7	CASTRGGSSYEQYF	TGTGCCAGCACCCGAGGAGGAAGTTCCTACGAGCAGTACTTC
TRBV18	-	TRBD1	TRBJ2-7	CASSFGTGESYEQYF	TGTGCCAGCTCATTCGGGACAGGGGAGTCCTACGAGCAGTACTTC
TRBV7-2	-	-	TRBJ2-5	CASSPKGGFVETQYF	TGTGCCAGCAGCCCCAAGGGGGGGTTTGTCGAGACCCAGTACTTC
TRBV29-1	few	-	TRBJ2-3	CSVAGVDYTDTQYF	TGCAGCGTTGCTGGTGTGGACTACACGGATACGCAGTATTTT
TRBV27	-	TRBD2	TRBJ2-1	CATYPLAGEGEQFF	TGTGCCACCTATCCACTAGCGGGAGAAGGTGAGCAGTTCTTC
TRBV24-1	-	-	TRBJ2-5	CATSRGAWETQYF	TGTGCCACCAGCCGGGGCGCGTGGGAGACCCAGTACTTC
TRBV28	few	TRBD1	TRBJ2-2	CASSFTGVGELFF	TGTGCCAGCAGTTTCACAGGGGTCGGGGAGCTGTTTTTT
TRBV6-2/TRBV6-3	few	-	TRBJ1-2	CASSPLSTNYGYTF	TGTGCCAGCAGTCCGCTATCAACGAACTATGGCTACACCTTC
TRBV30	-	-	TRBJ2-3	CAWSVFKVTDTQYF	TGTGCCTGGAGTGTATTTAAGGTCACAGATACGCAGTATTTT
TRBV19	-	-	TRBJ1-1	CATTDPSRNTEAFF	TGTGCCACCACGGATCCGAGTAGGAACACTGAAGCTTTCTTT
TRBV5-8	-	-	TRBJ1-5	CASSPRGAYSNQPQHF	TGTGCCAGCAGCCCCCGGGGGGCGTATAGCAATCAGCCCCAGCATTTT
TRBV4-3	-	TRBD2	TRBJ2-7	CASSQSHGASGIGYEQYF	TGCGCCAGCAGCCAGTCCCACGGGGCTAGCGGGATAGGATACGAGCAGTACTTC
TRBV10-1	few	TRBD1	TRBJ1-1	CASSDSDRGLRAFF	TGCGCCAGCAGTGATTCGGACAGGGGGCTAAGAGCTTTCTTT
TRBV19	-	-	TRBJ2-7	CASSTIYRAHEQYF	TGTGCCAGTAGTACCATATACAGGGCCCACGAGCAGTACTTC
TRBV5-1	-	TRBD1	TRBJ2-5	CASSSGQGRQTQYF	TGCGCCAGCAGCTCGGGACAGGGTAGGCAGACCCAGTACTTC
TRBV28	-	-	TRBJ1-2	CASSSHQGYGYTF	TGTGCCAGCAGTTCCCATCAAGGGTATGGCTACACCTTC